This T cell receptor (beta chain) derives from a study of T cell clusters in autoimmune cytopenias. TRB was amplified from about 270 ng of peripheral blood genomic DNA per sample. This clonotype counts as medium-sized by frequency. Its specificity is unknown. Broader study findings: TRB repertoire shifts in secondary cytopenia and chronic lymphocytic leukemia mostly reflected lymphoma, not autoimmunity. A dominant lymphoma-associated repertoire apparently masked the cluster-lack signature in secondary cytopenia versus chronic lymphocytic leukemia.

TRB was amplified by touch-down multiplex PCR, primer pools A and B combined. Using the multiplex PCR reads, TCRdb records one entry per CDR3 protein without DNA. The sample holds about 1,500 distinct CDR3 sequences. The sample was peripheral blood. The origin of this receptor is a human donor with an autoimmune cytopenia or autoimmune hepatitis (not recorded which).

This CDR3 reads CAISELAGGHNEQFF. The chain joins TRBV10-3 to TRBJ2-1; the D gene TCRdb calls, TRBD2, cannot be checked with no DNA. Germline CDR1 ENHRY, CDR2 SYGVKD. This CDR3 has 15 amino acids.